Listed below are T cell receptor beta chains from one sample, sequenced in a study of blood T cell repertoires in COVID-19. Measured with immunoSEQ multiplex PCR; TCRdb has only the in-frame clones, and not every one. The sample has approximately 260,000 clones, around four fifths seen once. The sample was peripheral blood. The source of these receptors is a man aged 55 to 70 who had recovered from COVID-19. Both conserved end residues are part of each CDR3. A D gene is named only where the DNA matches it firmly. Expanded clones are given a class, and other clones once, few, many or no size at all.

>TRBV7-9|NA|TRBJ2-3|NA
CASSLVSGMHTQYF
TGTGCCAGCAGCTTAGTAAGCGGTATGCATACGCAGTATTTT
>TRBV19|TRBD1|TRBJ1-5|once
CASSSRQQGVQPQHF
TGTGCCAGTAGTAGCCGCCAACAGGGGGTTCAGCCCCAGCATTTT
>TRBV11-2|TRBD1|TRBJ2-7|NA
CASSSRQGANRFHEQYF
TGTGCCAGCAGCTCGAGACAGGGGGCGAATCGATTCCACGAGCAGTACTTC
>TRBV29-1|TRBD2|TRBJ2-1|many
CSAGTRLMDEQFF
TGCAGCGCCGGGACTAGGCTTATGGATGAGCAGTTCTTC
>TRBV5-6|TRBD1|TRBJ2-7|NA
CASSWGQVAHEQYF
TGTGCCAGCAGCTGGGGACAGGTGGCACACGAGCAGTACTTC
>TRBV5-1|NA|TRBJ2-5|NA
CASSDSPTQETQYF
TGCGCCAGCAGCGACAGTCCCACTCAAGAGACCCAGTACTTC
>TRBV11-2|NA|TRBJ2-1|NA
CASSLGPGDEQFF
TGTGCCAGCAGCTTAGGGCCGGGGGATGAGCAGTTCTTC
>TRBV5-1|TRBD2|TRBJ2-2|once
CASTLTSGTNTGELFF
TGCGCCAGTACCTTGACTAGCGGGACGAACACCGGGGAGCTGTTTTTT
>TRBV5-1|NA|TRBJ2-6|NA
CASSLALGGRDVLTF
TGCGCCAGCAGCTTGGCCTTAGGGGGACGGGACGTCCTGACTTTC
>TRBV6-2/TRBV6-3|NA|TRBJ1-5|NA
CASSRLTRGIVQPQHF
TGTGCCAGCAGTCGCCTGACTAGGGGAATCGTTCAGCCCCAGCATTTT
>TRBV10-3|NA|TRBJ1-5|NA
CAISVTGNQPQHF
TGTGCCATCAGTGTGACAGGAAATCAGCCCCAGCATTTT
>TRBV3-1/TRBV3-2|NA|TRBJ1-4|NA
CASSLGGGGDEKLFF
TGTGCCAGCAGCCTAGGCGGGGGAGGGGATGAAAAACTGTTTTTT
>TRBV7-9|NA|TRBJ1-4|NA
CASSLEREKLFF
TGTGCCAGCAGCTTAGAGAGAGAAAAACTGTTTTTT
>TRBV6-1|NA|TRBJ1-5|NA
CASSVGGARHGQPQHF
TGTGCCAGCAGTGTTGGAGGAGCACGACACGGTCAGCCCCAGCATTTT
>TRBV12-3/TRBV12-4|NA|TRBJ2-1|NA
CASSLWQNNEQFF
TGTGCCAGCAGTTTATGGCAGAACAATGAGCAGTTCTTC
>TRBV30|NA|TRBJ2-1|NA
CAWSVRRDNNEQFF
TGTGCCTGGAGTGTACGCCGGGACAACAATGAGCAGTTCTTC
>TRBV10-3|TRBD2|TRBJ2-1|once
CAISEGLAGHEQFF
TGTGCCATCAGTGAGGGACTAGCGGGCCATGAGCAGTTCTTC
>TRBV6-5|NA|TRBJ2-1|NA
CASRRTGFTYNEQFF
TGTGCCAGCAGAAGAACAGGGTTTACCTACAATGAGCAGTTCTTC
>TRBV6-1|TRBD1|TRBJ2-1|NA
CASSEGTAYNEQFF
TGTGCCAGCAGTGAGGGGACAGCCTACAATGAGCAGTTCTTC
>TRBV27|TRBD1|TRBJ1-1|NA
CASTPAGGTEAFF
TGTGCCAGCACACCCGCAGGGGGGACTGAAGCTTTCTTT
>TRBV29-1|NA|TRBJ2-5|NA
CSVGNSGSRQETQYF
TGCAGCGTTGGTAATTCGGGGAGCAGACAAGAGACCCAGTACTTC
>TRBV30|NA|TRBJ2-3|once
CACLRGSTDTQYF
TGTGCCTGTCTAAGGGGGAGCACAGATACGCAGTATTTT
>TRBV25-1|NA|TRBJ1-1|NA
CASSEGIRGSRTEAFF
TGTGCCAGCAGTGAAGGAATTAGGGGAAGTAGAACTGAAGCTTTCTTT
>TRBV19|NA|TRBJ1-1|NA
CASKQMNTEAFF
TGTGCCAGTAAACAGATGAACACTGAAGCTTTCTTT
>TRBV29-1|NA|TRBJ1-2|once
CSVETHILYGYTF
TGCAGCGTTGAAACACATATCCTTTATGGCTACACCTTC
>TRBV6-5|TRBD1|TRBJ2-1|NA
CASRRDRGGNNEQFF
TGTGCCAGCAGAAGGGACAGGGGCGGAAACAATGAGCAGTTCTTC
>TRBV5-6|TRBD2|TRBJ2-2|NA
CASSFGGYTGELFF
TGTGCCAGCAGCTTCGGGGGGTACACCGGGGAGCTGTTTTTT
>TRBV30|TRBD1|TRBJ2-1|once
CALTGTGANEQFF
TGTGCCTTAACCGGGACAGGTGCCAATGAGCAGTTCTTC
>TRBV7-2|NA|TRBJ2-3|NA
CASSLEGPDTQYF
TGTGCCAGCAGCTTAGAGGGGCCAGATACGCAGTATTTT
>TRBV9|TRBD2|TRBJ2-7|NA
CASSAGTSGGYEQYF
TGTGCCAGCAGCGCCGGGACTAGCGGGGGGTACGAGCAGTACTTC
>TRBV7-9|NA|TRBJ2-2|once
CASSWEGDTGELFF
TGTGCCAGCAGCTGGGAGGGGGACACCGGGGAGCTGTTTTTT
>TRBV5-1|NA|TRBJ2-1|once
CASSLGVARPYNEQFF
TGCGCCAGCAGCTTGGGGGTAGCGAGACCCTACAATGAGCAGTTCTTC
>TRBV27|NA|TRBJ2-7|NA
CASSQWGGPSSEQYF
TGTGCCAGCAGTCAATGGGGGGGGCCATCGAGCGAGCAGTACTTC
>TRBV30|NA|TRBJ1-2|once
CAWSDGGQGYTF
TGTGCCTGGAGTGACGGCGGACAAGGCTACACCTTC
>TRBV12-5|TRBD1|TRBJ1-2|NA
CASGRDSSNYGYTF
TGTGCTAGTGGTCGGGACAGTTCTAACTATGGCTACACCTTC
>TRBV19|TRBD1|TRBJ1-1|NA
CASSSFDSGGRTEAFF
TGTGCCAGTAGTTCTTTTGACTCAGGGGGCCGGACTGAAGCTTTCTTT
>TRBV18|NA|TRBJ2-5|NA
CASSPGLQETQYF
TGTGCCAGCTCACCGGGACTGCAAGAGACCCAGTACTTC
>TRBV7-2|TRBD1|TRBJ1-1|NA
CASSSKGQAVTEAFF
TGTGCCAGCAGCTCAAAGGGACAGGCCGTCACTGAAGCTTTCTTT
>TRBV15|NA|TRBJ2-7|few
CATSRDRQLITYEQYF
TGTGCCACCAGCAGAGATCGACAGCTAATCACCTACGAGCAGTACTTC
>TRBV2|NA|TRBJ2-3|NA
CASSEALQFTDTQYF
TGTGCCAGCAGTGAAGCGCTTCAGTTCACAGATACGCAGTATTTT
>TRBV5-1|NA|TRBJ2-7|NA
CASSLQVEYEQYF
TGCGCCAGCAGCCTACAGGTGGAGTACGAGCAGTACTTC
>TRBV6-5|TRBD2|TRBJ2-2|NA
CASSPGLGRTGELFF
TGTGCCAGCAGCCCGGGACTAGGGCGCACCGGGGAGCTGTTTTTT
>TRBV5-1|NA|TRBJ1-2|once
CASSQSDREPNYGYTF
TGCGCCAGCAGCCAAAGCGACCGAGAGCCTAACTATGGCTACACCTTC
>TRBV5-6|TRBD2|TRBJ2-1|NA
CASSLVWGGGPNEQFF
TGTGCCAGCAGCTTGGTCTGGGGCGGGGGGCCCAATGAGCAGTTCTTC
>TRBV9|TRBD2|TRBJ2-1|NA
CASSSTSGGVYNEQFF
TGTGCCAGCAGCTCGACTAGCGGGGGAGTGTACAATGAGCAGTTCTTC
>TRBV6-5|NA|TRBJ2-3|NA
CASRPPGGTDTQYF
TGTGCCAGCAGGCCCCCGGGGGGCACAGATACGCAGTATTTT